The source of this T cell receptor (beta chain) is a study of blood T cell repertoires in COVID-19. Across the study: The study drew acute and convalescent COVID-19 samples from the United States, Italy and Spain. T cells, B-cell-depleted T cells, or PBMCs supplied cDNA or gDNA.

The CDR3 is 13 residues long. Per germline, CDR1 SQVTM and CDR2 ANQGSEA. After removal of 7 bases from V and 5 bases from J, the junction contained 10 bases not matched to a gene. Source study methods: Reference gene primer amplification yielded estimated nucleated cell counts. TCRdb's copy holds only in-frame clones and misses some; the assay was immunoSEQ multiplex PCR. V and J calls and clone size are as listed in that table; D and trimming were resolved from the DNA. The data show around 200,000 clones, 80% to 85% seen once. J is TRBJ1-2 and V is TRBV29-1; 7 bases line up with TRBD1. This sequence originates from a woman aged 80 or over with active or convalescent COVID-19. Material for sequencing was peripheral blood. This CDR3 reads CSAPRDSGYGYTF. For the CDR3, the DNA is TGCAGCGCTCCAAGGGACAGTGGATATGGCTACACCTTC.